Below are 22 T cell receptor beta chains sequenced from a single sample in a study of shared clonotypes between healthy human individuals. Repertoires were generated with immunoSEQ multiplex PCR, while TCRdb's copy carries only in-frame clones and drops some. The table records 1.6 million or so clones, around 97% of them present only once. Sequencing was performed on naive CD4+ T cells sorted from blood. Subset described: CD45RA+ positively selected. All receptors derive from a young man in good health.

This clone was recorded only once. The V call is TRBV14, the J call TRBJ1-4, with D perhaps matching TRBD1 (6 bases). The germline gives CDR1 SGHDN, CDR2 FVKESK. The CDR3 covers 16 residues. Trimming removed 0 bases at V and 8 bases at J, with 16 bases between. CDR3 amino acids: CASSQDILTGREKLFF. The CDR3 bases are TGTGCCAGCAGCCAAGATATACTCACAGGGAGGGAAAAACTGTTTTTT.

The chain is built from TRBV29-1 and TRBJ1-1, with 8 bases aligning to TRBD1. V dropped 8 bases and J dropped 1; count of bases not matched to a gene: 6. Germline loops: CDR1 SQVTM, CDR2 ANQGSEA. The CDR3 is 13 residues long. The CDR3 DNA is TGCAGCTCCACCGGGACAGGGAACACTGAAGCTTTCTTT. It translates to CSSTGTGNTEAFF.

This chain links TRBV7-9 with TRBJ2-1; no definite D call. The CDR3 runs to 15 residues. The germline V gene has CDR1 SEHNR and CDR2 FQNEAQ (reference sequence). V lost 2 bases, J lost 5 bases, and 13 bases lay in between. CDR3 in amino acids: CASSLNQLTNNEQFF. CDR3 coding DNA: TGTGCCAGCAGCTTAAACCAGCTAACCAACAATGAGCAGTTCTTC.

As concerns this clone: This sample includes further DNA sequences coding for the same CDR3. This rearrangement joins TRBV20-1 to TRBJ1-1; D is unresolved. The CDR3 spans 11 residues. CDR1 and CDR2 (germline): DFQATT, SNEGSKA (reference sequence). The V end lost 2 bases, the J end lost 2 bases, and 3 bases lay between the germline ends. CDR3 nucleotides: TGCAGTGCTAGAAAAAACACTGAAGCTTTCTTT. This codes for CSARKNTEAFF.

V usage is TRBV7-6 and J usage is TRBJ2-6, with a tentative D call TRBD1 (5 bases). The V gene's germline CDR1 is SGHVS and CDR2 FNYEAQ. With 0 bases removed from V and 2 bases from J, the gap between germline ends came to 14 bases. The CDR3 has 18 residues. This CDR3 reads CASSLALNGAAGANVLTF. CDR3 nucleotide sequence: TGTGCCAGCAGCTTAGCGCTAAATGGGGCGGCTGGGGCCAACGTCCTGACTTTC.

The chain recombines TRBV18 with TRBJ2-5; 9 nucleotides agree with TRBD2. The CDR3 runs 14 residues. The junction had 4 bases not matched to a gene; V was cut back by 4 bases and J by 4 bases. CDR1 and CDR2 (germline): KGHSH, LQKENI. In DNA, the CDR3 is TGTGCCAGCTCACTAGCGGGAGAGGGAGAGACCCAGTACTTC. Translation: CASSLAGEGETQYF.

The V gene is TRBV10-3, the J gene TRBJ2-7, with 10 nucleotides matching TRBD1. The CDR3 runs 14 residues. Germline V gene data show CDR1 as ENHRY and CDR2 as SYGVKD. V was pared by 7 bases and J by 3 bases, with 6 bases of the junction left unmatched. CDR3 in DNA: TGTGCCATCACCACCGGGACAGGGGACTACGAGCAGTACTTC. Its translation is CAITTGTGDYEQYF.

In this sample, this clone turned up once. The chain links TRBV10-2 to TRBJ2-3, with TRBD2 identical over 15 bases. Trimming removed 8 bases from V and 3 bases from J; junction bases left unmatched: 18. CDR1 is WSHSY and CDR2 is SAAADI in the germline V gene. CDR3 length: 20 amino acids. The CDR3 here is CASATLRTGTSGRKTDTQYF. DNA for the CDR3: TGCGCCAGCGCCACTTTAAGGACCGGGACTAGCGGGAGGAAGACAGATACGCAGTATTTT.

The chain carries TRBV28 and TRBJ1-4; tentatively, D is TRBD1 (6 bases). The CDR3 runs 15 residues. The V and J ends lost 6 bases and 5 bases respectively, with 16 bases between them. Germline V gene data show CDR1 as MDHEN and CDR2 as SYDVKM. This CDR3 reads CASSIGTHQNEKLFF. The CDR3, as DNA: TGTGCCAGCAGCATAGGGACACACCAGAATGAAAAACTGTTTTTT.

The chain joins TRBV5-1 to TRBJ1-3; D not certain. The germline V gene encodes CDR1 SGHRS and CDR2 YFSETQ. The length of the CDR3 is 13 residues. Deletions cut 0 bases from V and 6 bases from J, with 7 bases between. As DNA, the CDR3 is TGCGCCAGCAGCTTGGGTCTAAAAAACACCATATATTTT. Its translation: CASSLGLKNTIYF.

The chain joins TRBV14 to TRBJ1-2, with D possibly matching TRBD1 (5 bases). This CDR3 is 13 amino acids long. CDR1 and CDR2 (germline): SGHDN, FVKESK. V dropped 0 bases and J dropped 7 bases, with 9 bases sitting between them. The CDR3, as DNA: TGTGCCAGCAGCCAAGAGTCGGGACGTGGCTACACCTTC. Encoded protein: CASSQESGRGYTF.

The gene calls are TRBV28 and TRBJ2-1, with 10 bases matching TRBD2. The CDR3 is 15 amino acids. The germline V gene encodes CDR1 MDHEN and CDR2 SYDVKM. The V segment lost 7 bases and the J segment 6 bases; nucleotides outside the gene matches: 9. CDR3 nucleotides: TGTGCCAGCATTCTAAGCGGGAGGGCCCCCAATGAGCAGTTCTTC. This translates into CASILSGRAPNEQFF.

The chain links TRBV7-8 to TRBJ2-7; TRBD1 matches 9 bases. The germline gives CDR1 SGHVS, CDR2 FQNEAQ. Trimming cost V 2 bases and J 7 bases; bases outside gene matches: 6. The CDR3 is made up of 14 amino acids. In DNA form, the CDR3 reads TGTGCCAGCAGCTTACTGGACAGGGGAAGGGAGCAGTACTTC. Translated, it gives CASSLLDRGREQYF.

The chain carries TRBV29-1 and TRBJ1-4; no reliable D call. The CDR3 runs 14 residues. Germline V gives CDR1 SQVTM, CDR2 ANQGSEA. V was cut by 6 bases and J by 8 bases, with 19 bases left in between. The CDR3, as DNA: TGCAGCGTGGGATGGTCGGGCCCTAGAGAAAAACTGTTTTTT. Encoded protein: CSVGWSGPREKLFF. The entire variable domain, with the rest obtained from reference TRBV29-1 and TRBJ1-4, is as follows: SAVISQKPSRDICQRGTSLTIQCQVDSQVTMMFWYRQQPGQSLTLIATANQGSEATYESGFVIDKFPISRPNLTFSTLTVSNMSPEDSSIYLCSVGWSGPREKLFFGSGTQLSVL.

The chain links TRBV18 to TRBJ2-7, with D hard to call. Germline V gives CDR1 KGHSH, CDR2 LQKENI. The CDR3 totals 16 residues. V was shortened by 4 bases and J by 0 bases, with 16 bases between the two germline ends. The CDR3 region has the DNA TGTGCCAGCTCACGAACGACGGGCCTTAGCTCCTACGAGCAGTACTTC. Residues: CASSRTTGLSSYEQYF. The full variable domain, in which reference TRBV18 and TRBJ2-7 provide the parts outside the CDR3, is NAGVMQNPRHLVRRRGQEARLRCSPMKGHSHVYWYRQLPEEGLKFMVYLQKENIIDESGMPKERFSAEFPKEGPSILRIQQVVRGDSAAYFCASSRTTGLSSYEQYFGPGTRLTVT.

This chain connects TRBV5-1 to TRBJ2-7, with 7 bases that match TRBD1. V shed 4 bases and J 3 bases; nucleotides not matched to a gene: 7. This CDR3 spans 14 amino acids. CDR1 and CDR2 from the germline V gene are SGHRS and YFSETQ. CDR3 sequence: CASSRDRGGYEQYF. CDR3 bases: TGCGCCAGCAGCCGGGACAGAGGAGGCTACGAGCAGTACTTC.

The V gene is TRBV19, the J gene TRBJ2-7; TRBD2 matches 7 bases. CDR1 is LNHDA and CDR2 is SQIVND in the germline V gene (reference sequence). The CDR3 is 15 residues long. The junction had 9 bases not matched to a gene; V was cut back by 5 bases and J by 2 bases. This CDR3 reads CASSSSGPPAYEQYF. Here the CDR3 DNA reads TGTGCCAGTAGTTCTAGCGGCCCCCCGGCCTACGAGCAGTACTTC.

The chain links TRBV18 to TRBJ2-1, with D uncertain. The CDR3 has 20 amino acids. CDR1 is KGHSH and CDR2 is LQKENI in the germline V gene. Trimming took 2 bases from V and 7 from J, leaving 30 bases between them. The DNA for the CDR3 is TGTGCCAGCTCACCAGAGGCAGTCCCCCTAAGTGGTTTCTCTGAAAATGAGCAGTTCTTC. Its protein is CASSPEAVPLSGFSENEQFF.

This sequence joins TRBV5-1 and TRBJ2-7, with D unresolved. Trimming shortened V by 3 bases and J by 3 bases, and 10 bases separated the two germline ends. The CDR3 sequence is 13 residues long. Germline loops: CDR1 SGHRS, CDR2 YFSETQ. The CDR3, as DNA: TGCGCCAGCAGCTCGGTACGCGGCTACGAGCAGTACTTC. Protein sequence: CASSSVRGYEQYF.

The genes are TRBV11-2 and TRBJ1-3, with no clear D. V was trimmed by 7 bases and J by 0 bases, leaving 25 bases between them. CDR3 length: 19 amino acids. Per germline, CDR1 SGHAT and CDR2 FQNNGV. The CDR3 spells CASIRPQGKDPSSGNTIYF. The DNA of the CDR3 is TGTGCCAGCATCCGCCCCCAAGGAAAGGACCCCTCCTCTGGAAACACCATATATTTT.

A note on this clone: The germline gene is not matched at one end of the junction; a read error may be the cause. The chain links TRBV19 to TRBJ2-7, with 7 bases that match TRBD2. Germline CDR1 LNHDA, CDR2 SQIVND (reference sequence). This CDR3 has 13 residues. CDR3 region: CADGLEGSHEQYF. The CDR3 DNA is TGTGCCGACGGACTAGAAGGCTCCCACGAGCAGTACTTC.

The CDR3 loop is CAWRSNKGLAGYTDTQYF. CDR3 DNA sequence: TGTGCCTGGAGAAGTAACAAAGGACTAGCGGGATACACAGATACGCAGTATTTT. V and J are TRBV30 and TRBJ2-3; 12 bases line up with TRBD2. The CDR3 runs 18 residues. Germline V gene sequence: CDR1 GTSNPN, CDR2 SVGIG (reference sequence). J lost 2 bases, V lost 3 bases, and 12 bases had no gene match. Supplemented by reference TRBV30 and TRBJ2-3, the full variable domain reads SQTIHQWPATLVQPVGSPLSLECTVEGTSNPNLYWYRQAAGRGLQLLFYSVGIGQISSEVPQNLSASRPQDRQFILSSKKLLLSDSGFYLCAWRSNKGLAGYTDTQYFGPGTRLTVL.